This T cell receptor (beta chain) was identified in a study of PD-1 blockade in classical Hodgkin lymphoma. Exposure to brentuximab vedotin varied, and each patient had relapsed following autologous stem cell transplantation. Germline CDR1 is SNHLY and CDR2 is FYNNEI. This CDR3 is built from 13 residues. Between the trimmed V and J ends, which lost 2 bases and 4 bases, there was a span of 6 bases. Repertoires were generated with immunoSEQ multiplex PCR, while TCRdb's copy carries only in-frame clones and drops some. The sample holds tens of thousands of clones, around 67% seen once. The source was peripheral blood mononuclear cells (PBMCs), collected before the second cycle of nivolumab. This receptor was identified in a human donor with classical Hodgkin lymphoma. The chain recombines TRBV2 with TRBJ1-5, with D perhaps TRBD1 (5 bases). DNA of the CDR3: TGTGCCAGCAGTGAATGGGGGAATCAGCCCCAGCATTTT. Its protein is CASSEWGNQPQHF.